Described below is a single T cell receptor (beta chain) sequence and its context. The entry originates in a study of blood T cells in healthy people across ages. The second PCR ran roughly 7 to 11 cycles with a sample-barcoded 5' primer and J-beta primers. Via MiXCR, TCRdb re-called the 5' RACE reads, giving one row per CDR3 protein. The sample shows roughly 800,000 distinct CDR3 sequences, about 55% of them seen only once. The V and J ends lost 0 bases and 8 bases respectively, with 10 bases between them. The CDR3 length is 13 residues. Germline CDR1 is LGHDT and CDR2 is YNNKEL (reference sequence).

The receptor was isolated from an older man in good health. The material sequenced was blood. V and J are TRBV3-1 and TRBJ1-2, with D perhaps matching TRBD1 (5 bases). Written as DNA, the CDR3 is TGTGCCAGCAGCCAAGAACCCGGGACCGGCTACACCTTC. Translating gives CASSQEPGTGYTF.